This T cell receptor (beta chain) is from a study of CD8 T cells in Susac syndrome. With random hexamers, reverse transcription was performed on about 0.5 to 1 ug of RNA. MiXCR was run by TCRdb on the immunoSEQ multiplex PCR reads, yielding one entry per CDR3 protein. The sample includes a few hundred thousand distinct CDR3 sequences, around 83% seen only once; the top ten take about 0.11%. The TCR was taken from a human donor with multiple sclerosis. The sequenced sample was CD8+ T cells from PBMCs.

CDR3: CAWSVRPGFTEAFF. CDR3 in DNA: TGTGCCTGGAGTGTACGACCGGGGTTCACTGAAGCTTTCTTT. V gene TRBV30 combines with J gene TRBJ1-1, with no clear D. The CDR3 is 14 residues long. Trimming shortened V by 0 bases and J by 4 bases, and 12 bases separated the two germline ends. CDR1 is GTSNPN and CDR2 is SVGIG in the germline V gene (reference sequence).